This record covers a single T cell receptor (beta chain). Sequenced by immunoSEQ multiplex PCR; TCRdb stores in-frame clones only, minus some. The sample includes hundreds of thousands of clones, roughly 85% of them seen just once. Trimming took 3 bases from V and 5 from J; bases not matched to a gene: 8. Germline CDR1 is LGHDT and CDR2 is YNNKEL (reference sequence). The CDR3 totals 15 residues. Allocation to cohorts depended on clinical history reported by the participants. Exposed enrollees encountered a COVID-19 case at some point within 2 weeks before study entry. This sample is drawn from a study of blood T cell repertoires in COVID-19. Study context: Samples representing acute and convalescent COVID-19 were sourced from the United States, Italy and Spain.

The chain combines TRBV3-1 (or the pseudogene TRBV3-2) with TRBJ1-2, with TRBD1 identical over 8 bases. The clonotype was recovered from a man aged 40-55 years who had been exposed to COVID-19. The sequenced material came from PBMCs or T cells enriched from blood (not recorded which). The CDR3 loop is CASSHWDRRRYGYTF. The DNA of the CDR3 is TGTGCCAGCAGCCACTGGGACAGGAGGCGGTATGGCTACACCTTC.